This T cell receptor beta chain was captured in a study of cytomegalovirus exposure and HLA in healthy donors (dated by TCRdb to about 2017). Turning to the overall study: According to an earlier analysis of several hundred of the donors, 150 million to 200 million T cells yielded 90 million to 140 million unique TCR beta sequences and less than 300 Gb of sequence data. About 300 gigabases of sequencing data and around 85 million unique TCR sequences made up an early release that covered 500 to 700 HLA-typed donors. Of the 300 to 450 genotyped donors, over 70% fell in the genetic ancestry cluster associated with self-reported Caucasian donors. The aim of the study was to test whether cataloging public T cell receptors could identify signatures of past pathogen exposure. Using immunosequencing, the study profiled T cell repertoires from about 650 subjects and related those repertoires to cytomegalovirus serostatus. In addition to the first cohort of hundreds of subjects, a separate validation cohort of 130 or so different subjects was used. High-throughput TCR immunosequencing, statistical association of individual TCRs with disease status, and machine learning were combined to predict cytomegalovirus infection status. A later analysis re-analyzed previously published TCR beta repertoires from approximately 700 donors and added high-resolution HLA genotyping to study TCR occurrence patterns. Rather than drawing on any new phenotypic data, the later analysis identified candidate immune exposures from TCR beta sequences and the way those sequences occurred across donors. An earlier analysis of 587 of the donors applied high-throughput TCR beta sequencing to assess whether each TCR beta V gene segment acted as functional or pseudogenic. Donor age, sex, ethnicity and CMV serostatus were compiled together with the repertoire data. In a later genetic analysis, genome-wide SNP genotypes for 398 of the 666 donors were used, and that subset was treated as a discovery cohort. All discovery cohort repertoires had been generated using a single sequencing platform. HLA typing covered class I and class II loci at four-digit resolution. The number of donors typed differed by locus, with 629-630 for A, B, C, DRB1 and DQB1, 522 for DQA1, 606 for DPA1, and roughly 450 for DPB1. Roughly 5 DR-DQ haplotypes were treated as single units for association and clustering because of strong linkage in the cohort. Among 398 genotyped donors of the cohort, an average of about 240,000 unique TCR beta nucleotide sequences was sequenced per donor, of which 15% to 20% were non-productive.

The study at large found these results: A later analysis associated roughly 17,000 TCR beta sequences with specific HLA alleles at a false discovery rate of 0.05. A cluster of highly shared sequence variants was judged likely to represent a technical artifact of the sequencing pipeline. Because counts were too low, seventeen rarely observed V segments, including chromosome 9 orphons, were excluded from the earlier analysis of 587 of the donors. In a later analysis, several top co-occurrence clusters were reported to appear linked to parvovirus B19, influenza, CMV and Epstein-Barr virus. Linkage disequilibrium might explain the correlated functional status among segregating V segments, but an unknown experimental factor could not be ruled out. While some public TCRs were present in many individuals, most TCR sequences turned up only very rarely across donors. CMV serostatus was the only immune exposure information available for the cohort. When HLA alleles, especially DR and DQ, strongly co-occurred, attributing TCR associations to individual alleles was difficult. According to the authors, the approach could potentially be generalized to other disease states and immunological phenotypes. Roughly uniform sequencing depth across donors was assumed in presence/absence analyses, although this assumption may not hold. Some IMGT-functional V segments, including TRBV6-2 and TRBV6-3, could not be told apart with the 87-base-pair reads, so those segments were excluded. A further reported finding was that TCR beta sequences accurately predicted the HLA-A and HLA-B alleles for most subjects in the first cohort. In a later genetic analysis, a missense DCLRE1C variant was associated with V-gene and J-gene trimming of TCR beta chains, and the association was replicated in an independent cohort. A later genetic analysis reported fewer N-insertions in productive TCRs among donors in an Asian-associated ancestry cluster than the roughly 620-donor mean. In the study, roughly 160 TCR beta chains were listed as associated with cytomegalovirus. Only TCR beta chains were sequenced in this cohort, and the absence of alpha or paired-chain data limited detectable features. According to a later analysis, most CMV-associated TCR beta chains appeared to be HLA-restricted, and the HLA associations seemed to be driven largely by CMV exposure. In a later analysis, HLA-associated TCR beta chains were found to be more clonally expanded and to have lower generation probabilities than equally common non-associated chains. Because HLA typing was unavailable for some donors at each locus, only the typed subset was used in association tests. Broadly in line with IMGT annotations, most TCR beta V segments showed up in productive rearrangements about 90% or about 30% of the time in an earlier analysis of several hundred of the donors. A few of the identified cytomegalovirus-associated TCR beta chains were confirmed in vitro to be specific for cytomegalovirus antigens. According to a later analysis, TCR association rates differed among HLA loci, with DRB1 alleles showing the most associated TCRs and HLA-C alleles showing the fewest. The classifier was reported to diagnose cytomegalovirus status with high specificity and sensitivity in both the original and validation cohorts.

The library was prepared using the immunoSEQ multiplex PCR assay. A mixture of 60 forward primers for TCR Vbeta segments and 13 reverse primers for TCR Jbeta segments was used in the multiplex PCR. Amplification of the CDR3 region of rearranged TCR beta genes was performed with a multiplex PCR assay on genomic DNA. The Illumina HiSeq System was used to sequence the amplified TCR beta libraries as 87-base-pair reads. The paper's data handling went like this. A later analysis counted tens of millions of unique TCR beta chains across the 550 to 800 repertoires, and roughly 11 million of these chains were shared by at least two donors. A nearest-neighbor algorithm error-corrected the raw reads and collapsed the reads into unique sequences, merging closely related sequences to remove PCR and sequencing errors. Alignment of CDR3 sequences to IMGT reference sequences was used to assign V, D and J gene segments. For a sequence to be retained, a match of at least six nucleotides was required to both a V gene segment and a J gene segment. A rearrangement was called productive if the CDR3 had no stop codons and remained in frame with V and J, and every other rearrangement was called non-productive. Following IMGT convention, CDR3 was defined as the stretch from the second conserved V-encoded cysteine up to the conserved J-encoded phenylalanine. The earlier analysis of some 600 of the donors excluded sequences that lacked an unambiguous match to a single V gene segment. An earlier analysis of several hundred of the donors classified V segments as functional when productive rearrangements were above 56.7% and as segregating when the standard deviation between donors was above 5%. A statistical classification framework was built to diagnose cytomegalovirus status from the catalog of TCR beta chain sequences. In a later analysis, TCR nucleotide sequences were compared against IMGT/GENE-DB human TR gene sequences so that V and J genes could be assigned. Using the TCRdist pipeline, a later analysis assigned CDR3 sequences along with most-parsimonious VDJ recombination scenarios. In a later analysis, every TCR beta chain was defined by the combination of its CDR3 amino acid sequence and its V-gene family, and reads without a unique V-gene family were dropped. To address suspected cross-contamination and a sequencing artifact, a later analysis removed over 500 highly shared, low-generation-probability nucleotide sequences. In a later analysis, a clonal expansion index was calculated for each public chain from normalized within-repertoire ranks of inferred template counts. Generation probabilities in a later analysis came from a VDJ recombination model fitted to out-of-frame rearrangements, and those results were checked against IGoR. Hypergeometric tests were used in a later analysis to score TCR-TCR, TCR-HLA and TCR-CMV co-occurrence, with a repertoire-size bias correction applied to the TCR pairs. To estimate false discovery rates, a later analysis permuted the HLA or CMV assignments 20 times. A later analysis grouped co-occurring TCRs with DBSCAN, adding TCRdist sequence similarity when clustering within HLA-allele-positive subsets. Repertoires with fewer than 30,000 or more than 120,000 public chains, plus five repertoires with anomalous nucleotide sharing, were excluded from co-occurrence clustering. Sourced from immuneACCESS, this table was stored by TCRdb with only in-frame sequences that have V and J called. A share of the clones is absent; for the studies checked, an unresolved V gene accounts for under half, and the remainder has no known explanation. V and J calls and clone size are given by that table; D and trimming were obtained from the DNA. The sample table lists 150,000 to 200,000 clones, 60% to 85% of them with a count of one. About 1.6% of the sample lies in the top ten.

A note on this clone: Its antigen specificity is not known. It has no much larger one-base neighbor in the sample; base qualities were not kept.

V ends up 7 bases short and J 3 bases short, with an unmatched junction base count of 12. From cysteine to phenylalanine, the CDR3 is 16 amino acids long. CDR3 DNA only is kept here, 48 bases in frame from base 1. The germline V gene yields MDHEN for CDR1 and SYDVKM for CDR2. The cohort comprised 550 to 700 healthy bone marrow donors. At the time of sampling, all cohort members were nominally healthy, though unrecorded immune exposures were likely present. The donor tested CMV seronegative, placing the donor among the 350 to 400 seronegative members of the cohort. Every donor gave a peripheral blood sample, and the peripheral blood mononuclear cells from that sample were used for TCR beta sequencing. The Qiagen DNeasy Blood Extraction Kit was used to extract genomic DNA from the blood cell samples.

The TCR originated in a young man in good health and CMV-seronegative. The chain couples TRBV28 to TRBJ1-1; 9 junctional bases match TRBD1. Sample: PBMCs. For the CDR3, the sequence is CASTVYRGRVDTEAFF. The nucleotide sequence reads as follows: TGTGCCAGCACCGTATACAGGGGGCGCGTGGACACTGAAGCTTTCTTT.